This entry features one T cell receptor beta chain sequence. Germline-derived CDR1 and CDR2 are DFQATT and SNEGSKA (reference sequence). This CDR3 has 11 amino acids. This sample was included in a study of shared clonotypes between healthy human individuals. Assay: immunoSEQ multiplex PCR; the TCRdb copy retains only in-frame clones and omits some. Of 1.6 million or so clones detected, around 98.5% appear once; the ten largest clones hold around 0.38%. The sample taken for sequencing was naive CD4+ T cells sorted from blood. Subset: CD45RA+ positively selected. This clonotype was obtained from a young man in good health. V gene TRBV20-1 combines with J gene TRBJ1-2, with D perhaps TRBD1 (5 bases). CDR3 sequence (DNA): TGCAGCCGGGGCACCAACTATGGCTACACCTTC. It yields the protein CSRGTNYGYTF.